The text below deals with one T cell receptor beta chain. The antigen is undetermined. Assay version v3.0 of immunoSEQ was used, and it was run at survey level. Clones were sequenced by immunoSEQ multiplex PCR, and TCRdb holds only the in-frame ones, with some missing. This table holds 20,000 to 25,000 clones, roughly three quarters found once. The sample is drawn from a study of long-term antiretroviral therapy in people with HIV. Findings of the study overall: Relative to control repertoires, HIV repertoires exhibited narrower CDR3 length ranges.

Germline-derived CDR1 and CDR2 are KGHSH and LQKENI. The CDR3 consists of 16 residues. V dropped 0 bases and J dropped 6 bases, with 18 bases sitting between them. The input for sequencing was unsorted PBMCs, taken 1.1 years before starting antiretroviral therapy. The origin of this receptor is a middle-aged woman with HIV. The V gene is TRBV18, the J gene TRBJ2-7, with a tentative D call TRBD2 (6 bases). CDR3 in DNA: TGTGCCAGCTCACCACCCGGGACTTCCGGGGGATCCGAGCAGTACTTC. The encoded protein is CASSPPGTSGGSEQYF.